The TCR beta chain under discussion was sequenced for a study of blood T cells in healthy people across ages. Next came a second PCR, run for about 7 to 11 cycles, which used a sample-barcoded 5' primer along with a J-beta primer mix. TCRdb re-called the 5' RACE reads with MiXCR, one entry per CDR3 protein. Of around 1,000,000 distinct CDR3 sequences in the sample, 20% to 25% were seen once. This clonotype was picked up a small number of times. The V end was cut by 5 bases, the J end by 9 bases, with 32 bases between. The CDR3 consists of 19 residues. The germline CDR1 and CDR2 sequences are SEHNR and FQNEAQ (reference sequence). These same records also appear under a second study, on T cells of mothers and their children.

The TCR was taken from a girl aged 2-10 years in good health. The material sequenced was blood. V gene TRBV7-9 combines with J gene TRBJ1-5, with D perhaps TRBD1 (6 bases). The CDR3 spells CASSAYPRERSLRGRPQHF. CDR3 DNA: TGTGCCAGCAGCGCCTACCCCAGGGAACGCTCCCTCCGGGGGCGGCCCCAGCATTTT.